These T cell receptor beta chains were read from a single sample in a study of CD8 T cells in ankylosing spondylitis. TCRdb analysed the 5' RACE reads with MiXCR anew, one entry per CDR3 protein. The data contain under 150,000 distinct CDR3 sequences, around 9.3% of them singletons. The sequencing sample was made of blood, either unsorted or a sorted T cell fraction (not recorded which). These TCRs come from a male donor with ankylosing spondylitis or in good health (not recorded which). CDR3s include the opening cysteine and the closing phenylalanine or tryptophan. The D gene is left open where the match is weak. Clone size appears in some rows only: once, few, many, or a class for an expanded clone.

V: TRBV5-1
J: TRBJ2-2
D: NA
size: many
CDR3: CASSLTGNANTGELFF
DNA: TGCGCCAGCAGCTTGACAGGCAATGCGAACACCGGGGAGCTGTTTTTT

V: TRBV9
J: TRBJ2-1
D: TRBD2
size: many
CDR3: CASSVPGLAGVHNEQFF
DNA: TGTGCCAGCAGCGTGCCGGGACTAGCGGGAGTCCACAATGAGCAGTTCTTC

V: TRBV14
J: TRBJ1-1
D: NA
size: many
CDR3: CASSQDLIARTEAFF
DNA: TGTGCCAGCAGCCAAGATCTTATTGCGAGGACTGAAGCTTTCTTT

V: TRBV5-1
J: TRBJ2-1
D: NA
size: many
CDR3: CASAAAAGYNEQFF
DNA: TGCGCCAGCGCTGCGGCCGCGGGTTACAATGAGCAGTTCTTC

V: TRBV20-1
J: TRBJ1-5
D: TRBD1
size: many
CDR3: CSAKTGPSNQPQHF
DNA: TGCAGTGCCAAGACAGGGCCTAGCAATCAGCCCCAGCATTTT

V: TRBV12-3/TRBV12-4
J: TRBJ2-7
D: NA
size: many
CDR3: CAFSGRSSYEQYF
DNA: TGTGCCTTTTCCGGCCGAAGCTCCTACGAGCAGTACTTC

V: TRBV7-2
J: TRBJ2-1
D: NA
size: many
CDR3: CASSLVADTYNEQFF
DNA: TGTGCCAGCAGCTTAGTGGCGGACACCTACAATGAGCAGTTCTTC

V: TRBV30
J: TRBJ2-1
D: TRBD2
size: few
CDR3: CAWSVTSGMQFF
DNA: TGTGCCTGGAGTGTAACTAGCGGGATGCAGTTCTTC

V: TRBV20-1
J: TRBJ2-2
D: TRBD1
size: many
CDR3: CSAETGAGELFF
DNA: TGCAGTGCCGAAACAGGGGCCGGGGAGCTGTTTTTT

V: TRBV7-9
J: TRBJ2-7
D: NA
size: many
CDR3: CASSLQGSSYEQYF
DNA: TGTGCCAGCAGCTTACAGGGTTCCTCCTACGAGCAGTACTTC

V: TRBV7-2
J: TRBJ2-5
D: NA
size: many
CDR3: CASSLGLGRETQYF
DNA: TGTGCCAGCAGCTTAGGTTTGGGGAGGGAGACCCAGTACTTC

V: TRBV20-1
J: TRBJ2-7
D: TRBD2
size: NA
CDR3: CSARETSGNDEQYF
DNA: TGCAGTGCTAGGGAAACTAGCGGGAACGACGAGCAGTACTTC

V: TRBV5-1
J: TRBJ1-2
D: TRBD1
size: few
CDR3: CASSLTPQGAFDGYTF
DNA: TGCGCCAGCAGCTTGACTCCCCAGGGGGCATTCGATGGCTACACCTTC

V: TRBV7-2
J: TRBJ1-5
D: NA
size: many
CDR3: CASILVAGNQPQHF
DNA: TGTGCCAGCATCTTAGTTGCAGGCAATCAGCCCCAGCATTTT

V: TRBV5-1
J: TRBJ2-2
D: TRBD1
size: NA
CDR3: CASSMGTVSNTGELFF
DNA: TGCGCCAGCAGCATGGGGACAGTGTCTAACACCGGGGAGCTGTTTTTT

V: TRBV20-1
J: TRBJ2-1
D: TRBD2
size: many
CDR3: CSATEVAGGHRSYNEQFF
DNA: TGCAGTGCAACTGAAGTAGCGGGAGGACACCGCTCCTACAATGAGCAGTTCTTC

V: TRBV3-1
J: TRBJ1-6
D: NA
size: NA
CDR3: CASSGLDKASPLHF
DNA: TGTGCCAGCAGCGGTCTCGATAAGGCTTCACCCCTCCACTTT

V: TRBV10-3
J: TRBJ1-3
D: NA
size: many
CDR3: CAIRDPGSGNTIYF
DNA: TGTGCCATCAGGGACCCAGGGTCTGGAAACACCATATATTTT

V: TRBV28
J: TRBJ2-7
D: TRBD2
size: many
CDR3: CASRQSGRGYEQYF
DNA: TGTGCCAGCAGGCAGAGCGGGAGGGGGTACGAGCAGTACTTC

V: TRBV12-3/TRBV12-4
J: TRBJ2-2
D: NA
size: many
CDR3: CASSSVTNTGELFF
DNA: TGTGCCAGCAGTTCTGTGACTAACACCGGGGAGCTGTTTTTT

V: TRBV11-2
J: TRBJ2-7
D: TRBD1
size: few
CDR3: CASGGQGPLEQYF
DNA: TGTGCCAGCGGCGGACAGGGACCCCTCGAGCAGTACTTC

V: TRBV20-1
J: TRBJ2-7
D: NA
size: many
CDR3: CSVGEEYDQYF
DNA: TGCAGCGTGGGGGAGGAATACGATCAGTACTTC

V: TRBV20-1
J: TRBJ2-5
D: TRBD2
size: few
CDR3: CSASTLAGQETQYF
DNA: TGCAGTGCTAGTACACTAGCGGGACAAGAGACCCAGTACTTC

V: TRBV29-1
J: TRBJ1-1
D: NA
size: many
CDR3: CSVAQGEGTEAFF
DNA: TGCAGCGTCGCACAGGGAGAGGGGACTGAAGCTTTCTTT

V: TRBV30
J: TRBJ2-1
D: TRBD1
size: many
CDR3: CAWIEGTGGGEQFF
DNA: TGTGCCTGGATCGAGGGGACAGGCGGAGGTGAGCAGTTCTTC

V: TRBV9
J: TRBJ2-5
D: TRBD2
size: many
CDR3: CASSGGLAEEETQYF
DNA: TGTGCCAGCAGCGGGGGACTAGCGGAAGAAGAGACCCAGTACTTC

V: TRBV7-9
J: TRBJ1-4
D: NA
size: many
CDR3: CASSLALGGNEKLFF
DNA: TGTGCCAGCAGCTTAGCGCTGGGAGGCAATGAAAAACTGTTTTTT

V: TRBV7-2
J: TRBJ2-3
D: NA
size: few
CDR3: CASSLLAAGATDTQYF
DNA: TGTGCCAGCAGCTTATTAGCGGCGGGGGCCACCGATACGCAGTATTTT

V: TRBV4-2
J: TRBJ2-3
D: TRBD2
size: many
CDR3: CASSHVSAGGADTQYF
DNA: TGTGCCAGCAGCCATGTTTCAGCGGGAGGGGCAGATACGCAGTATTTT

V: TRBV7-2
J: TRBJ2-7
D: NA
size: few
CDR3: CASSSPDSGYEQYF
DNA: TGTGCCAGCAGCTCCCCGGATAGCGGCTACGAGCAGTACTTC

V: TRBV4-2
J: TRBJ2-7
D: NA
size: NA
CDR3: CASSLGLLRSPRYEQYF
DNA: TGTGCCAGCAGCCTGGGGCTCCTCCGCTCCCCCCGTTACGAGCAGTACTTC

V: TRBV9
J: TRBJ2-3
D: TRBD2
size: NA
CDR3: CASSTSGRARVDTQYF
DNA: TGTGCCAGCAGTACTAGCGGGAGGGCCCGGGTAGATACGCAGTATTTT

V: TRBV7-2
J: TRBJ2-3
D: TRBD2
size: many
CDR3: CASSSQDVGLASDTQYF
DNA: TGTGCCAGCAGCTCCCAGGACGTGGGACTAGCCTCAGATACGCAGTATTTT

V: TRBV29-1
J: TRBJ2-7
D: NA
size: many
CDR3: CSVEVASRVPYEQYF
DNA: TGCAGCGTTGAAGTAGCGTCGCGGGTCCCCTACGAGCAGTACTTC

V: TRBV7-3
J: TRBJ2-7
D: NA
size: NA
CDR3: CASSLQPNYEQYF
DNA: TGTGCCAGCAGCTTACAGCCTAACTACGAGCAGTACTTC

V: TRBV25-1
J: TRBJ2-5
D: NA
size: NA
CDR3: CASSTIRGEETQYF
DNA: TGTGCCAGCAGTACCATCAGGGGTGAAGAGACCCAGTACTTC